This TCR beta chain stems from a study of T-cell memory formation after mild COVID-19. TCRdb re-called the 5' RACE reads with MiXCR, one entry per CDR3 protein. The data contain about 290,000 distinct CDR3 sequences, more than 15% of them singletons. The CDR3 consists of 17 residues. V shed 3 bases and J shed 2 bases, with 19 bases lying between them. In germline, CDR1 is LGHDT, CDR2 YNNKEL (reference sequence). The sequenced sample was PBMCs or a T cell subset sorted from them (not recorded which). J is TRBJ2-5 and V is TRBV3-1, with a weak D call TRBD1 (6 bases). The sequence derives from a man aged 18 to 35 who had mild COVID-19 (a few samples of this study predate the infection). Cell type and time point are not known. CDR3 nucleotides: TGTGCCAGCAGCCACCAAATGCCGGGACAAGGACAAGAGACCCAGTACTTC. Its protein is CASSHQMPGQGQETQYF.